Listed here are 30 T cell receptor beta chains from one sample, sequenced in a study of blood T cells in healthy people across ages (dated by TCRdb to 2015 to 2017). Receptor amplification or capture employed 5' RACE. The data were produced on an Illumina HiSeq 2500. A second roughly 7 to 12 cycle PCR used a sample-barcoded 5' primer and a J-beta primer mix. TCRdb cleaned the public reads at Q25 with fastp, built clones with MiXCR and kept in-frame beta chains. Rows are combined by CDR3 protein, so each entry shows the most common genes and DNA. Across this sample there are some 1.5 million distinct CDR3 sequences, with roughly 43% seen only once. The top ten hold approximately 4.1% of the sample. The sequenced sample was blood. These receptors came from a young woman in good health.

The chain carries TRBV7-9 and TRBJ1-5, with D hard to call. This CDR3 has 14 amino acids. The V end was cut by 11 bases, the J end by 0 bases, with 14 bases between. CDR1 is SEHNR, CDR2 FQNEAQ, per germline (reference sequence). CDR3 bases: TGTGCCTACCCCACGCGTTATAGCAATCAGCCCCAGCATTTT. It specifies CAYPTRYSNQPQHF.

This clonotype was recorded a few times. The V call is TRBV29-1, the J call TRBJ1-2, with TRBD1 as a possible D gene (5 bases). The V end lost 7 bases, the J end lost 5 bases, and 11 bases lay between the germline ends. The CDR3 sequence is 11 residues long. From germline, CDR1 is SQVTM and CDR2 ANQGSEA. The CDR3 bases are TGCAGCGGAGACAGTTTATATGGCTACACCTTC. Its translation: CSGDSLYGYTF.

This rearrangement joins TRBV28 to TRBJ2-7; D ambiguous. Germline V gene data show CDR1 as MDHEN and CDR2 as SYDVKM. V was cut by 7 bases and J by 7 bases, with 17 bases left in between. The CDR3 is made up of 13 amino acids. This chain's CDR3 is CASNRARGGEQYF. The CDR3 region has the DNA TGTGCCAGCAATCGGGCTCGTGGTGGTGAGCAGTACTTC.

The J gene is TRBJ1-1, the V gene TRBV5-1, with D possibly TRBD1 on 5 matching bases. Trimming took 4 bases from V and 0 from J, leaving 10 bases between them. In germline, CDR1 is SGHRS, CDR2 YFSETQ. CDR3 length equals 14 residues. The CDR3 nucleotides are TGCGCCAGCAGCGGGACGGCCCTGAACACTGAAGCTTTCTTT. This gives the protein CASSGTALNTEAFF.

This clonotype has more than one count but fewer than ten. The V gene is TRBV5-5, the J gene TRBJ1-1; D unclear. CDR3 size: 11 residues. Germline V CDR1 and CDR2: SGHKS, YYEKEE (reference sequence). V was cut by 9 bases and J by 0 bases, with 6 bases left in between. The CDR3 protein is CAKGLNTEAFF. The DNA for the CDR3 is TGTGCCAAAGGGTTGAACACTGAAGCTTTCTTT.

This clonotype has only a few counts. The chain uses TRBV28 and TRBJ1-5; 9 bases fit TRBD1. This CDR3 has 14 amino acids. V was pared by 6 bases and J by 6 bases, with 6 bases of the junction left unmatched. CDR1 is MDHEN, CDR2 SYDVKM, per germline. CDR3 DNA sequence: TGTGCCAGCAGACCGGGACAGGGAGGTCAGCCCCAGCATTTT. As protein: CASRPGQGGQPQHF.

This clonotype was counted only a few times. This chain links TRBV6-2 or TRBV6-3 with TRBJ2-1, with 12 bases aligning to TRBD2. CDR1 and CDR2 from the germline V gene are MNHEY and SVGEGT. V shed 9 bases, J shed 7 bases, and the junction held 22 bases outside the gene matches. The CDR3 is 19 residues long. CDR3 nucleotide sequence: TGTGCCAGTACGTATCTGACTAGCGGGAGAGGCTTTAGGGTGAATGAGCAGTTCTTC. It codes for CASTYLTSGRGFRVNEQFF.

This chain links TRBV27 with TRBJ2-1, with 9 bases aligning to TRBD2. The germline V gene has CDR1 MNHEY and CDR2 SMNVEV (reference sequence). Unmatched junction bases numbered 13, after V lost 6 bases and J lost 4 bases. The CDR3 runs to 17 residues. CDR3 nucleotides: TGTGCCAGCAGCCCGTCCGGCGGGAGGGCATATTACAATGAGCAGTTCTTC. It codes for CASSPSGGRAYYNEQFF.

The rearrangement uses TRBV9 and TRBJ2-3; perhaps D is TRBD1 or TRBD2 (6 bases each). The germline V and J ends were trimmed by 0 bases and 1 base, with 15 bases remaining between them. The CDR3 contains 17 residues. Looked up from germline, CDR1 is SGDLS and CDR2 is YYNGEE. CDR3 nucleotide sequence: TGTGCCAGCAGCGTAGAAGGGGGGCGGGGAGGCACAGATACGCAGTATTTT. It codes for CASSVEGGRGGTDTQYF.

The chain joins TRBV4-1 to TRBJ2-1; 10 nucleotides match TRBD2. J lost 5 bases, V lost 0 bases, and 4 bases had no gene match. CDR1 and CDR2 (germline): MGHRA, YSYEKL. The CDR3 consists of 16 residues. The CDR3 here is CASSQEERGGNNEQFF. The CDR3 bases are TGCGCCAGCAGCCAAGAAGAGCGGGGGGGTAACAATGAGCAGTTCTTC.

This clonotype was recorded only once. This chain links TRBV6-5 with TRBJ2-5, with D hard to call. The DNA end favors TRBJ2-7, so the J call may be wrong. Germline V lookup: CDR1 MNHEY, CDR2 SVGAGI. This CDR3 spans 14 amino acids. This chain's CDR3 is CASSHGSPTYEQYF. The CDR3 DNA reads TGTGCCAGCAGCCACGGTAGCCCAACCTACGAGCAGTACTTC.

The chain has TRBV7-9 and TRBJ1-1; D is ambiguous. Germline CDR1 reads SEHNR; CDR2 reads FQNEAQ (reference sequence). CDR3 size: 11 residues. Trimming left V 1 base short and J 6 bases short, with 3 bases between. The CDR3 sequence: CASSLVSEAFF. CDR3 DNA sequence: TGTGCCAGCAGCTTAGTTTCTGAAGCTTTCTTT. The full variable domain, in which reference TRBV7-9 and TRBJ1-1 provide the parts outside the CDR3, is DTGVSQNPRHKITKRGQNVTFRCDPISEHNRLYWYRQTLGQGPEFLTYFQNEAQLEKSRLLSDRFSAERPKGSFSTLEIQRTEQGDSAMYLCASSLVSEAFFGQGTRLTVV.

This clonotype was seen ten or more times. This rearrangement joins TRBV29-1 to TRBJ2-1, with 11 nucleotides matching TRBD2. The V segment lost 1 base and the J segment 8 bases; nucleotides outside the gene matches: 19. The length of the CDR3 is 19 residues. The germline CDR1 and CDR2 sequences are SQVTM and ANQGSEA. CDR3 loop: CSVEADPSGRRIFMDEQFF. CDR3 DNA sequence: TGCAGCGTTGAAGCCGACCCTAGCGGGAGGCGTATCTTTATGGATGAGCAGTTCTTC.

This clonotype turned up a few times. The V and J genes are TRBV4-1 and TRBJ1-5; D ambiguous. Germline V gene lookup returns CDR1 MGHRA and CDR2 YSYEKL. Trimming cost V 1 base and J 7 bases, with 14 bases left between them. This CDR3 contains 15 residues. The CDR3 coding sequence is TGCGCCAGCAGCCAAGCAACCAGACCGGCACAGCCCCAGCATTTT. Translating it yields CASSQATRPAQPQHF.

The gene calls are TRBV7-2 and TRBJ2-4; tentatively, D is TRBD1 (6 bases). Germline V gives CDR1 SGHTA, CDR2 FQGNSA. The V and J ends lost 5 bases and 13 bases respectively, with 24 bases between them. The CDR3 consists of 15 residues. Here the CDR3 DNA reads TGTGCCAGCAGCCCGTCCGGGACACTCAGCTTCAAGCAGTACTTC. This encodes CASSPSGTLSFKQYF. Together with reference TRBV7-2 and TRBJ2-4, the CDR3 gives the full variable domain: GAGVSQSPSNKVTEKGKDVELRCDPISGHTALYWYRQSLGQGLEFLIYFQGNSAPDKSGLPSDRFSAERTGGSVSTLTIQRTQQEDSAVYLCASSPSGTLSFKQYFGAGTRLSVL.

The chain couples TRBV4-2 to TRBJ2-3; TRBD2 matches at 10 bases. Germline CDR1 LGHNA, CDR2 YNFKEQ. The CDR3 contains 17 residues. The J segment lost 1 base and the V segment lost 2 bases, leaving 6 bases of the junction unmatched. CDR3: CASSQWLAGGGTDTQYF. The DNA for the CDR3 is TGTGCCAGCAGCCAATGGTTAGCGGGAGGAGGCACAGATACGCAGTATTTT.

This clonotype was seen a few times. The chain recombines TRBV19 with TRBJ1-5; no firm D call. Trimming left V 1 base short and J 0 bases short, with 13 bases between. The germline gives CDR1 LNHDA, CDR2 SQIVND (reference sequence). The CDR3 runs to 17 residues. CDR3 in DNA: TGTGCCAGTAGTATAGTACTGAACAGTCATAGCAATCAGCCCCAGCATTTT. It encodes CASSIVLNSHSNQPQHF.

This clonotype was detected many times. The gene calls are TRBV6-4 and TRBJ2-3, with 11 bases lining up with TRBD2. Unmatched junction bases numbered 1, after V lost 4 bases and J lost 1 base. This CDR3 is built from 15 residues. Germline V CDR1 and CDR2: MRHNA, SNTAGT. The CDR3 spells CASSATSGGTDTQYF. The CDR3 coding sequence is TGTGCCAGCAGTGCGACTAGCGGGGGCACAGATACGCAGTATTTT.

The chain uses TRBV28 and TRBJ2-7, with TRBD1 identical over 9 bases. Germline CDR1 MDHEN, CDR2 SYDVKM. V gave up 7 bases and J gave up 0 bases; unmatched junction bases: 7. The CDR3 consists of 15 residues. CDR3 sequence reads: CASIVGTGHSYEQYF. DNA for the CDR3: TGTGCCAGCATTGTTGGGACAGGGCACTCCTACGAGCAGTACTTC.

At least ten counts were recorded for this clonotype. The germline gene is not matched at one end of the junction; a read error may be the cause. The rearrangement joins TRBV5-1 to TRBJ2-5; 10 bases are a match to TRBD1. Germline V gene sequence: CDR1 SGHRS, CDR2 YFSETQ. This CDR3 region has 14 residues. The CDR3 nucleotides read TGTGCCAGCAGCTTGGGGACAGGGGAAGAGACCCAGTACTTC. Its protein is CASSLGTGEETQYF.

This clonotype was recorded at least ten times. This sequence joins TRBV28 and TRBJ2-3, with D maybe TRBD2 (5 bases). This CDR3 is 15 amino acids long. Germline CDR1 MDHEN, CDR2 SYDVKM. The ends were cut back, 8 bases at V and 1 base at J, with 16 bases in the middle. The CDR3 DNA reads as TGTGCCAGCTCACCGAGAGGGCTCGGCACAGATACGCAGTATTTT. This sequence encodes CASSPRGLGTDTQYF.

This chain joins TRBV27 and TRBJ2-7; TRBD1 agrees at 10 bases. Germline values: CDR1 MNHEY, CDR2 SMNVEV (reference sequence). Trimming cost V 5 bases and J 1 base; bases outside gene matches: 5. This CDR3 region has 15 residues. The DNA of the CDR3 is TGTGCCAGCAGTAGGGGGGGACAGGGGTCCTACGAGCAGTACTTC. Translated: CASSRGGQGSYEQYF.

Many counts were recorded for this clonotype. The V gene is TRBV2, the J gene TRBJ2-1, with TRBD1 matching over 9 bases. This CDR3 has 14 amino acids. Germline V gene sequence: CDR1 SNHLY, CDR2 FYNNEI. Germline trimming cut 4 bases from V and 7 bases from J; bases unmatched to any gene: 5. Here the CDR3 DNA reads TGTGCCAGCAGTGGTACGACAGGGGGGAATGAGCAGTTCTTC. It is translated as CASSGTTGGNEQFF.

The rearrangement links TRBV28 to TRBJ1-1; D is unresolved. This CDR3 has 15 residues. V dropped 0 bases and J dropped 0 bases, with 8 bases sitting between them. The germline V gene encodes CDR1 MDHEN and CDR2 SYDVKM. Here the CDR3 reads CASSLWGSLNTEAFF. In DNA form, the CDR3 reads TGTGCCAGCAGTTTATGGGGCAGCCTGAACACTGAAGCTTTCTTT.

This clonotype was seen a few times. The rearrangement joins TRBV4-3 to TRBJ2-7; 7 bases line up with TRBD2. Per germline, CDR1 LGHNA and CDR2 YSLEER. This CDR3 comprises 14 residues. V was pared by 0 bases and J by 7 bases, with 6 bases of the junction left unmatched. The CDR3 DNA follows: TGCGCCAGCAGCCAAGATCGAGACGGGAGGGAGCAGTACTTC. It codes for CASSQDRDGREQYF.

The CDR3 sequence is CAISESTGGLGVEQFF. DNA of the CDR3: TGTGCCATCAGTGAGTCGACAGGGGGTCTGGGGGTTGAGCAGTTCTTC. V gene TRBV10-3 combines with J gene TRBJ2-1, with 9 bases that match TRBD1. The CDR3 is made up of 16 amino acids. The germline CDR1 and CDR2 sequences are ENHRY and SYGVKD. V dropped 0 bases and J dropped 9; count of bases not matched to a gene: 9.

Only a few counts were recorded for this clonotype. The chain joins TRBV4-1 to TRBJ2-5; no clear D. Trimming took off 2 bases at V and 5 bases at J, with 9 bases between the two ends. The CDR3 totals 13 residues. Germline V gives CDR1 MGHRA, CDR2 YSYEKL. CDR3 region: CASSQLRRETQYF. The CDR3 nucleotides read TGCGCCAGCAGCCAATTAAGGCGGGAGACCCAGTACTTC.

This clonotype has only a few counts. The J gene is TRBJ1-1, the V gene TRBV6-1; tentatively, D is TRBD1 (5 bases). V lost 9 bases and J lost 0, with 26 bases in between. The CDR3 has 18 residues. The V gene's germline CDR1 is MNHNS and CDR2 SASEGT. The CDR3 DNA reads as TGTGCCAGTCTAGGTATCCGACCATTCAGACAGTTGAACACTGAAGCTTTCTTT. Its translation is CASLGIRPFRQLNTEAFF.

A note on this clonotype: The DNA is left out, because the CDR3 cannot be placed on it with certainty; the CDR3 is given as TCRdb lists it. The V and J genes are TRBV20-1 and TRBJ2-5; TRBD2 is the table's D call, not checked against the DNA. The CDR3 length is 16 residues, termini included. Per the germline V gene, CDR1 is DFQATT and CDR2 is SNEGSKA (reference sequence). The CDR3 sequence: CSASPSSGSFLETQYF.

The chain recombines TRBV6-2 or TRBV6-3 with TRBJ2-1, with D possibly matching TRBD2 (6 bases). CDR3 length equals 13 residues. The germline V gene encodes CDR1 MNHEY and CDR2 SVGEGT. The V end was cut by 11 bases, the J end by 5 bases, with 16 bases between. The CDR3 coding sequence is TGTGCCGCAAAAAGGCGGGGCAACAATGAGCAGTTCTTC. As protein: CAAKRRGNNEQFF.